Listed below are T cell receptor beta chains from one sample, sequenced in a study of T cell clonotyping in hematopoietic cell transplantation. Clones were sequenced by immunoSEQ multiplex PCR, and TCRdb holds only the in-frame ones, with some missing. The table shows approximately 4,500 clones, with under 85% occurring only once. The input for sequencing was peripheral blood mononuclear cells, taken 180 days after allogeneic stem cell transplant. These receptors were taken from a male patient aged 60 to 75 who had an allogeneic stem cell transplant from an unrelated donor, so T cells may come from the graft donor. Some clones in this sample may be carry-over from other donors' samples. The CDR3 runs from the conserved cysteine through the conserved F or W. Fields, in order: J gene, V gene, CDR3 length, CDR3 protein.

>TRBJ2-2|TRBV5-4|14
CASSFAGRTGELFF
>TRBJ1-5|TRBV13|12
CASSTGSQPQHF
>TRBJ1-1|TRBV7-9|12
CASTRPYTEAFF
>TRBJ2-5|TRBV11-3|14
CASSRGGVGETQYF
>TRBJ2-2|TRBV6-1|14
CACQGGFDTGELFF
>TRBJ2-2|TRBV25-1|14
CASGGGRYTGELFF
>TRBJ2-5|TRBV5-6|14
CASSWYGLGETQYF
>TRBJ1-1|TRBV2|15
CASSERGRRNTEAFF
>TRBJ2-2|TRBV7-9|17
CASSDPLRQTNTGELFF
>TRBJ2-7|TRBV11-1|15
CASSPDAGSSYEQYF
>TRBJ2-7|TRBV10-3|13
CAISAGSAYEQYF
>TRBJ2-5|TRBV9|15
CASSASGIPQETQYF
>TRBJ1-4|TRBV7-5|15
CARSLVNRKKGKLFF
>TRBJ1-2|TRBV7-2|16
CASSLESIRGGGGYTF
>TRBJ2-2|TRBV6-5|13
CASFYRAGGELFF
>TRBJ1-2|TRBV19|14
CASIGTGGFYGYTF
>TRBJ1-1|TRBV28|14
CASSLSGTGVKAFF
>TRBJ2-7|TRBV28|15
CASSPTSGGAYEQYF
>TRBJ2-4|TRBV2|15
CASRTGLAGANIQYF
>TRBJ2-5|TRBV28|14
CASTGGGGRETQYF